The 20 T cell receptor beta chains below come from one sample, sequenced in a study of cytomegalovirus exposure and HLA in healthy donors. Both 60 Vbeta primers and 13 Jbeta primers went into the PCR. The table came from immunoSEQ multiplex PCR; TCRdb's copy has only in-frame clones and leaves some out. The table has under 150,000 clones, over 70% seen once. The sequencing sample was made of PBMCs. These receptors all come from an older woman in good health and CMV-seropositive.

The rearrangement uses TRBV7-8 and TRBJ2-3; 10 nucleotides match TRBD2. Germline-derived CDR1 and CDR2 are SGHVS and FQNEAQ. The CDR3 totals 16 residues. J was trimmed by 5 bases and V by 5 bases; bases with no gene match: 10. DNA of the CDR3: TGTGCCAGCAGCCCCTTAGCGGGGGGAATGGTAGATACGCAGTATTTT. Protein product: CASSPLAGGMVDTQYF.

The gene calls are TRBV4-1 and TRBJ2-1; 16 bases agree with TRBD2. The germline CDR1 and CDR2 sequences are MGHRA and YSYEKL. The CDR3 consists of 17 residues. J was trimmed by 10 bases and V by 3 bases; bases with no gene match: 9. The CDR3 DNA sequence: TGCGCCAGCAGCCAGGCCGGGACTAGCGGGGGGGCCCGAGAGCAGTTCTTC. This sequence encodes CASSQAGTSGGAREQFF.

This clone occurred a few times. V is TRBV5-4 and J is TRBJ1-2; 7 bases match TRBD1. V dropped 3 bases and J dropped 4; count of bases not matched to a gene: 0. The germline V gene encodes CDR1 SGHNT and CDR2 YYREEE (reference sequence). The CDR3 is 12 residues long. This CDR3 is CASSSGGYGYTF. The CDR3 coding sequence is TGTGCCAGCAGCTCAGGGGGCTATGGCTACACCTTC.

The chain carries TRBV25-1 and TRBJ2-1, with D tentatively TRBD2 (5 bases). The V and J ends lost 3 bases and 0 bases respectively, with 15 bases between them. Per the germline V gene, CDR1 is MGHDK and CDR2 is SYGVNS. There are 17 residues in the CDR3. The CDR3 DNA sequence: TGTGCCAGCAGTGATCGCTTGGACTCGTCCTCCTACAATGAGCAGTTCTTC. As protein: CASSDRLDSSSYNEQFF. The entire variable domain, with the rest obtained from reference TRBV25-1 and TRBJ2-1, is as follows: EADIYQTPRYLVIGTGKKITLECSQTMGHDKMYWYQQDPGMELHLIHYSYGVNSTEKGDLSSESTVSRIRTEHFPLTLESARPSHTSQYLCASSDRLDSSSYNEQFFGPGTRLTVL.

This clone was observed once. The rearrangement joins TRBV6-5 to TRBJ2-7; possible D gene TRBD2, 6 bases. The CDR3 consists of 14 residues. Germline CDR1 is MNHEY and CDR2 is SVGAGI. Trimming pared 2 bases from V and 3 bases from J, leaving 11 bases between. The CDR3 protein is CASSYAGGNYEQYF. The CDR3 coding sequence is TGTGCCAGCAGTTACGCCGGGGGTAACTACGAGCAGTACTTC.

This clone was recorded a few times. The J gene is TRBJ2-1, the V gene TRBV29-1; 10 nucleotides line up with TRBD2. This CDR3 region has 17 residues. The junction had 14 bases not matched to a gene; V was cut back by 3 bases and J by 6 bases. Looked up from germline, CDR1 is SQVTM and CDR2 is ANQGSEA. The CDR3 region has the DNA TGCAGCGTTGACGGGGCTAGCGGGGGTGCTAGATTCAATGAGCAGTTCTTC. This translates into CSVDGASGGARFNEQFF.

The chain carries TRBV7-9 and TRBJ1-6; D is perhaps TRBD1 (5 bases). CDR1 is SEHNR and CDR2 is FQNEAQ in the germline V gene (reference sequence). This CDR3 has 15 amino acids. Trimming cost V 4 bases and J 0 bases, with 7 bases left between them. Here the CDR3 DNA reads TGTGCCAGCAGCTACAGGAGCTCCTATAATTCACCCCTCCACTTT. This translates into CASSYRSSYNSPLHF.

The CDR3 loop reads CAGEGTRSFNEQFF. The CDR3 DNA reads TGTGCCGGGGAGGGGACTAGAAGTTTCAATGAGCAGTTCTTC. J is TRBJ2-1 and V is TRBV7-9; 8 bases line up with TRBD2. After removal of 11 bases from V and 6 bases from J, the junction contained 12 bases not matched to a gene. There are 14 residues in the CDR3. CDR1 and CDR2 (germline): SEHNR, FQNEAQ (reference sequence).

The chain has TRBV27 and TRBJ1-1, with a tentative D call TRBD1 (6 bases). The CDR3 runs 18 residues. Trimming removed 3 bases from V and 3 bases from J, with 23 bases in between. Per the germline V gene, CDR1 is MNHEY and CDR2 is SMNVEV (reference sequence). The CDR3 loop reads CASSFVPGQSGGDTEAFF. Here the CDR3 DNA reads TGTGCCAGCAGTTTTGTCCCCGGACAGTCGGGTGGGGACACTGAAGCTTTCTTT.

The rearrangement uses TRBV5-1 and TRBJ2-2; D is unclear. This CDR3 spans 16 amino acids. Germline CDR1 SGHRS, CDR2 YFSETQ. The V and J ends lost 0 bases and 1 base respectively, with 10 bases between them. CDR3 nucleotides: TGCGCCAGCAGCTTGGCAGGCCCCGGGAACACCGGGGAGCTGTTTTTT. Translating it yields CASSLAGPGNTGELFF.

The chain has TRBV18 and TRBJ1-1; TRBD1 matches at 8 bases. The CDR3 extends over 18 amino acids. Looked up from germline, CDR1 is KGHSH and CDR2 is LQKENI. The junction had 15 bases not matched to a gene; V was cut back by 6 bases and J by 0 bases. The CDR3 region has the DNA TGTGCCAGCTCCCTATCTCGGCGGACAGGGAGCCTGAACACTGAAGCTTTCTTT. It codes for CASSLSRRTGSLNTEAFF.

The DNA of the CDR3 is TGTGCCAGCAGGACAGGATCTAATAATTCACCCCTCCACTTT. Translating it yields CASRTGSNNSPLHF. The rearrangement joins TRBV6-5 to TRBJ1-6; tentatively, D is TRBD1 (6 bases). Trimming cost V 6 bases and J 5 bases, with 11 bases left between them. The germline CDR1 and CDR2 sequences are MNHEY and SVGAGI. This CDR3 region has 14 residues.

In its sample, this clone was seen once. V usage is TRBV7-2 and J usage is TRBJ1-2; the D gene is possibly TRBD1 (6 bases). The CDR3 consists of 16 residues. Trimming removed 2 bases from V and 6 bases from J, with 19 bases in between. From germline, CDR1 is SGHTA and CDR2 FQGNSA. The CDR3 here is CASSLRQGQLRDGYTF. In nucleotides, the CDR3 is TGTGCCAGCAGCTTACGGCAGGGGCAGCTTCGGGATGGCTACACCTTC.

This sequence joins TRBV11-2 and TRBJ1-1; D is undetermined. Germline CDR1 reads SGHAT; CDR2 reads FQNNGV. Deletions cut 5 bases from V and 7 bases from J, with 11 bases between. The length of the CDR3 is 12 residues. CDR3 in amino acids: CASSPSSVEAFF. In nucleotides, the CDR3 is TGTGCCAGCAGCCCCAGTTCCGTTGAAGCTTTCTTT.

This clone was recorded a few times. The chain has TRBV7-9 and TRBJ2-6; maybe TRBD1 (6 bases). The CDR3 totals 18 residues. Trimming removed 1 base from V and 0 bases from J, with 13 bases in between. Germline CDR1 is SEHNR and CDR2 is FQNEAQ (reference sequence). DNA of the CDR3: TGTGCCAGCAGCTTAGGGGGGCCATTCCTCTCTGGGGCCAACGTCCTGACTTTC. Translating gives CASSLGGPFLSGANVLTF.

This clone was seen a handful of times. For the CDR3, the DNA is TGTGCCAGCTCACCATCAAAGGGACTAGCGGACCTCGAGCAGTACTTC. This sequence encodes CASSPSKGLADLEQYF. The genes are TRBV18 and TRBJ2-7; 11 bases agree with TRBD2. The ends lost 2 bases at V and 6 bases at J; junction bases unmatched: 9. Germline-derived CDR1 and CDR2 are KGHSH and LQKENI. The CDR3 sequence is 16 residues long.

This chain uses TRBV20-1 with TRBJ1-2; D uncertain. V dropped 5 bases and J dropped 4 bases, with 8 bases sitting between them. The CDR3 is 11 residues long. Germline V gene sequence: CDR1 DFQATT, CDR2 SNEGSKA (reference sequence). In DNA form, the CDR3 reads TGCAGTGCTCCTAGGCCCTATGGCTACACCTTC. It translates to CSAPRPYGYTF.

The chain recombines TRBV6-6 with TRBJ1-3; perhaps TRBD1 as D (6 bases). Between the trimmed V and J ends, which lost 11 bases and 4 bases, there was a span of 21 bases. This CDR3 has 15 amino acids. Germline V gene lookup returns CDR1 MNHNY and CDR2 SVGAGI (reference sequence). The CDR3 protein is CAGSPGGRPGNTIYF. CDR3 nucleotides: TGTGCCGGCTCCCCGGGGGGCCGCCCGGGAAACACCATATATTTT.

The chain employs TRBV18 and TRBJ1-6; no definite D call. The V and J ends lost 3 bases and 11 bases respectively, with 11 bases between them. This CDR3 is built from 13 residues. Germline V gene sequence: CDR1 KGHSH, CDR2 LQKENI. The CDR3 coding sequence is TGTGCCAGCTCACCCCCATCATCGGCACCCCTCCACTTT. Translation gives CASSPPSSAPLHF.

This chain connects TRBV7-6 to TRBJ2-3, with 8 positions matching TRBD2. Germline loops: CDR1 SGHVS, CDR2 FNYEAQ. Losses at the gene ends were 4 bases for V and 9 bases for J; bases not matched to a gene: 6. This CDR3 is 13 amino acids long. CDR3 DNA: TGTGCCAGCAGCTCCTCCCGCGGGGGGACGCAGTATTTT. Translating it yields CASSSSRGGTQYF.